These T cell receptor beta chains were read from a single sample in a study of T cell responses to AZD1222 COVID-19 vaccine. Method: immunoSEQ multiplex PCR; TCRdb's copy keeps in-frame clones and lacks some. Of tens of thousands of clones listed, roughly 90% are singletons. The starting material was peripheral blood, obtained on day 0 of AZD1222 vaccination. These receptors were obtained from an adult in good health. Each CDR3 is given with its conserved first and last residue. Clone size, where shown, is once, few, many, or a class for clones that have expanded.

.	TRBV3-1/TRBV3-2	TRBJ2-7	CASSQTWKGVEQYF
once	TRBV18	TRBJ1-3	CASSPDQGIAGNTIYF
.	TRBV30	TRBJ1-2	CAWRWGDSYGYTF
.	TRBV5-4	TRBJ2-1	CASSLGLAQNEQFF
.	TRBV6-1	TRBJ1-1	CASSEASGWGDWGTEAFF
.	TRBV6-4	TRBJ2-3	CASSDGIATQYF
.	TRBV29-1	TRBJ1-2	CSVVTALYGYTF
few	TRBV7-2	TRBJ2-1	CASSPQGAGVYNEQFF
.	TRBV21-1	TRBJ1-2	CASSRNRFNYGYTF
.	TRBV7-2	TRBJ2-1	CASSRQSLAGSNEQFF
few	TRBV6-5	TRBJ1-1	CATAGTPWTEAFF
.	TRBV27	TRBJ2-5	CASSPVSGMETQYF
.	TRBV19	TRBJ2-1	CASSSGTSGHNEQFF
.	TRBV5-1	TRBJ1-1	CASSKTGGEYTEAFF
.	TRBV7-2	TRBJ2-7	CASSVSSYEQYF
.	TRBV14	TRBJ2-1	CASSQVWRAGGDEQFF
.	TRBV6-2/TRBV6-3	TRBJ2-4	CASSSGRGGRERGNIQYF
.	TRBV6-5	TRBJ2-2	CALRDRVTGELFF
.	TRBV18	TRBJ1-1	CASSWGRNAEAFF
once	TRBV5-8	TRBJ1-5	CASSNLNQPQHF
.	TRBV6-6	TRBJ1-6	CASSYSWGTNSPLHF
.	TRBV9	TRBJ1-1	CASSVLPASEAFF
.	TRBV7-2	TRBJ1-5	CASSQFYSNQPQHF
.	TRBV25-1	TRBJ2-2	CASSESGTGRTGELFF
.	TRBV6-1	TRBJ1-1	CASSEVRNTEAFF
.	TRBV14	TRBJ2-1	CASSQLSGRGEQFF
.	TRBV5-8	TRBJ1-5	CASQWTDQPQHF
.	TRBV6-1	TRBJ2-4	CASSEGLRTGGMDIQYF
.	TRBV6-5	TRBJ2-2	CASSYSGGGISGELFF
.	TRBV19	TRBJ2-5	CASSPRLAGGRETQYF
.	TRBV30	TRBJ2-2	CACSMGQNTGELFF
.	TRBV19	TRBJ2-7	CASSIYSGLSSYEQYF
.	TRBV19	TRBJ2-7	CASSTGGPGYEQYF
.	TRBV5-1	TRBJ1-2	CASSLDRHYTF
.	TRBV30	TRBJ1-3	CAWSRGIGNTIYF
few	TRBV2	TRBJ2-2	CASNRNFLMTGELFF
.	TRBV10-1	TRBJ2-3	CASSESTGGADTQYF
.	TRBV6-2/TRBV6-3	TRBJ1-4	CASSTRDTTNEKLFF
.	TRBV24-1	TRBJ1-1	CATSDGVRTFF
.	TRBV7-9	TRBJ1-2	CASSQVQGYTF
.	TRBV5-1	TRBJ2-2	CASSLNAGTSTGELFF
.	TRBV11-2	TRBJ2-7	CASSFEQGPTYEQYF
.	TRBV5-1	TRBJ2-1	CASSPASGLEQFF
.	TRBV18	TRBJ1-1	CASSPPVMNTEAFF
once	TRBV5-1	TRBJ1-1	CASSLEGQGITEAFF
.	TRBV19	TRBJ1-2	CASTKAKKGEGDGYTF
.	TRBV4-3	TRBJ2-5	CASSQDTGVDETQYF
.	TRBV5-1	TRBJ2-1	CASSLDRAYEQFF
.	TRBV19	TRBJ1-6	CASRSEGQRNSPLHF
.	TRBV5-1	TRBJ2-2	CASSLVGTGTGELFF
.	TRBV18	TRBJ2-7	CASSPGQGNLYEQYF